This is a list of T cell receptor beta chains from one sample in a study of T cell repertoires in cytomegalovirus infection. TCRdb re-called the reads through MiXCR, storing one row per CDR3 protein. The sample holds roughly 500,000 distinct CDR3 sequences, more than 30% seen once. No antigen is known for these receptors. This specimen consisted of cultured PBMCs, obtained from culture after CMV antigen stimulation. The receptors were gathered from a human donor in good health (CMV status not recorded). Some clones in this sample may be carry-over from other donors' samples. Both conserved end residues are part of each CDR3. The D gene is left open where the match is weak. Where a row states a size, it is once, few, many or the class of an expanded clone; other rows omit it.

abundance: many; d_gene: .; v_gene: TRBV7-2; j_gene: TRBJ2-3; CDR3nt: TGTGCCAGCAGCACGCACAGGGAGACGCAGTATTTT; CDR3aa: CASSTHRETQYF
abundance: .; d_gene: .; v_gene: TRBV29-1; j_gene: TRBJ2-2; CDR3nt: TGCAGCGTTGTGGCTTTCCGTGGCACCGGGGAGCTGTTTTTT; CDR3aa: CSVVAFRGTGELFF
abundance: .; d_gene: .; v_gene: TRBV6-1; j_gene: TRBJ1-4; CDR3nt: TGTGCCAGCAGGACTACGACAGTGCGAGGTGAAAAACTGTTTTTT; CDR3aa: CASRTTTVRGEKLFF
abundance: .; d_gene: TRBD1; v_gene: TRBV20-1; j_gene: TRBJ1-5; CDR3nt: TGCAGTGCTCTACAGGGGGCCGGAGGTCAGCCCCAGCATTTT; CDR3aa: CSALQGAGGQPQHF
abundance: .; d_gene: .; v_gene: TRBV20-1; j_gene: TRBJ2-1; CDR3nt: TGCAGTGCCCTAGGGCTCCTCGATACCTCCTACAATGAGCAGTTCTTC; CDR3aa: CSALGLLDTSYNEQFF
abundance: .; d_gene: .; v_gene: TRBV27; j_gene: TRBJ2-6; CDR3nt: TGTGCCAGCACCTATGCGAGAACTGGGGCCAACGTCCTGACTTTC; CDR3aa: CASTYARTGANVLTF
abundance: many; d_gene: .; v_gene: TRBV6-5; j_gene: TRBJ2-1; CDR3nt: TGTGCCAGCAGTTACGGGGGAACAAATGAGCAGTTCTTC; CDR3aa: CASSYGGTNEQFF
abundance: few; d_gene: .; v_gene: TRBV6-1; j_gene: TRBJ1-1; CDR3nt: TGTGCCAGCAGCGGCGTCCACATGGGCGGAACTGAAGCTTTCTTT; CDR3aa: CASSGVHMGGTEAFF
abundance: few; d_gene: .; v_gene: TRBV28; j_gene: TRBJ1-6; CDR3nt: TGTGCCAGCAGACAGGGTTATAATTCACCCCTCCACTTT; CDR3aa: CASRQGYNSPLHF
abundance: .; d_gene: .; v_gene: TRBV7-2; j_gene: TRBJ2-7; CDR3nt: TGTGCCAGCAGCTTTGGAACAGGGTGGTACGAGCAGTACTTC; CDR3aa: CASSFGTGWYEQYF
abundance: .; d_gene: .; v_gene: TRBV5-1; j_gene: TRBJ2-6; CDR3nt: TGCGCCAGCAGCTGGACGGGGTACTCTGGGGCCAACGTCCTGACTTTC; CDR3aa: CASSWTGYSGANVLTF
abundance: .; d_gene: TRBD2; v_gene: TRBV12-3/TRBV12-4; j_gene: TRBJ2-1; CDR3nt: TGTGCCAGCACTCCCCCCCCCGGGAGGGGTCTAAGCGAGCAGTTCTTC; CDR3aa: CASTPPPGRGLSEQFF
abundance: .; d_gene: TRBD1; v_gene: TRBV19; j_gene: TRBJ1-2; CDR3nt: TGTGCCAGTAGTCCCGGGACAGGGGGTTCGGCTAACTATGGCTACACCTTC; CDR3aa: CASSPGTGGSANYGYTF
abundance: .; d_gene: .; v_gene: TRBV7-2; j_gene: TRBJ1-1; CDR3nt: TGTGCCAGCAGCTTAGGGGACCCTGAAGCTTTCTTT; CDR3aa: CASSLGDPEAFF
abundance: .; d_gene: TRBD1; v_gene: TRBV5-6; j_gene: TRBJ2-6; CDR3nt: TGTGCCAGCAGCCCGAGACAGGGTGGGAGCGTCCTGACTTTC; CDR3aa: CASSPRQGGSVLTF
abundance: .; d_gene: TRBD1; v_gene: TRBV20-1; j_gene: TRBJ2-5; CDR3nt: TGCAGTGCCTCAACAGGGGTGGAAGAGACCCAGTACTTC; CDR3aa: CSASTGVEETQYF
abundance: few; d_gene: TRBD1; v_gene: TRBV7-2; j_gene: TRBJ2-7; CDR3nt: TGTGCCAGCAGCTCACGACAGGGTGTCGAGCAGTACTTC; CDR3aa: CASSSRQGVEQYF
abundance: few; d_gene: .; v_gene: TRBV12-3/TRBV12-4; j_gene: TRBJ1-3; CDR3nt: TGTGCCAGCAGATCCGGGACTGCTAGAGTCATATATTTT; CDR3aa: CASRSGTARVIYF
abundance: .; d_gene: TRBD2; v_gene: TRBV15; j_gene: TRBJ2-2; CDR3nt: TGTGCCACCAGACTAGCGGGAGACACCGGGGAGCTGTTTTTT; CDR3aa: CATRLAGDTGELFF
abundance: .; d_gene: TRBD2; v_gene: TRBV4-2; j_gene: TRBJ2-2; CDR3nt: TGTGCCAGCAGCCAAGGAGTGACTAGCGGGAGGGCAGTCACCGGGGAGCTGTTTTTT; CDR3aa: CASSQGVTSGRAVTGELFF
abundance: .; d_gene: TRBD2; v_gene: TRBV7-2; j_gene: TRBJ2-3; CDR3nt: TGTGCCAGCAGCTTGAACATCGGCGGGAGGGCTGTTGCAGATACGCAGTATTTT; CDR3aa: CASSLNIGGRAVADTQYF
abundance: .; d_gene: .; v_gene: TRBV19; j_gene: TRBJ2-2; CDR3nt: TGTGCCAGTAATCCCTTAGCCGGGGAGCTGTTTTTT; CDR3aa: CASNPLAGELFF
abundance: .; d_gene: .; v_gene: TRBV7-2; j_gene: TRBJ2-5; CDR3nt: TGTGCCAGCAGCTTAGCGTTTGGACGGAACAATCAAGAGACCCAGTACTTC; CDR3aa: CASSLAFGRNNQETQYF
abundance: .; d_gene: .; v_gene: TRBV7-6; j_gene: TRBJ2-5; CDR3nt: TGTGCCAGCAGCCCGTTGGAGGGCCCGGAGACCCAGTACTTC; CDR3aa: CASSPLEGPETQYF
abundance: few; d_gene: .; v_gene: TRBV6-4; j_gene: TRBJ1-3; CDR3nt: TGTGCCAGCAGTGACTCACGGGCTTCTTCTGGAAACACCATATATTTT; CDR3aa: CASSDSRASSGNTIYF
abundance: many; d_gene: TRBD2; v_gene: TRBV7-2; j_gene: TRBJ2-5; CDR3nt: TGTGCCAGCAGCTTTAGTCTAGCGGTAGAGACCCAGTACTTC; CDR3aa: CASSFSLAVETQYF
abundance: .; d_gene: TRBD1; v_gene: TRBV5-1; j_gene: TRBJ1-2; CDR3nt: TGCGCCAGCAGCTTGACAGGGGAACGAGACGGCTACACCTTC; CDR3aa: CASSLTGERDGYTF
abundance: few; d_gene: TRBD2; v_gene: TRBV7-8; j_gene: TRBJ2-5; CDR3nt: TGTGCCAGCAGCTTAGCCCTAGCGGGAGCGGGGGAGACCCAGTACTTC; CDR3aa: CASSLALAGAGETQYF
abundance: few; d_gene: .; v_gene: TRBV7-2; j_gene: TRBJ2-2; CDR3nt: TGTGCCAGCAGCTTTTACGGGGAGACCGGGGAGCTGTTTTTT; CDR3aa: CASSFYGETGELFF